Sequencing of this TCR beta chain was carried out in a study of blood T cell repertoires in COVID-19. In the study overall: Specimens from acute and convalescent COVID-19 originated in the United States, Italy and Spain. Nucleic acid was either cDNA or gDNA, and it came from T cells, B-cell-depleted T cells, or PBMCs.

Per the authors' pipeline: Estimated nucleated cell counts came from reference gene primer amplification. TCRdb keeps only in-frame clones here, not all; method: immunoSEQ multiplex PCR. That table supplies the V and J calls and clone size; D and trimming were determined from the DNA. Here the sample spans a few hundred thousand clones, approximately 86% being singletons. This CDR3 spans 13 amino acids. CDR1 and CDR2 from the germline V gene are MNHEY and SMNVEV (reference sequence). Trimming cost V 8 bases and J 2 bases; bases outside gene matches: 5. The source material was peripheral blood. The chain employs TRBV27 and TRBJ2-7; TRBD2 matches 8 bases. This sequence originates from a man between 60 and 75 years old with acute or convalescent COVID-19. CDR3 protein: CASAGGGPYEQYF. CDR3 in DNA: TGTGCCAGCGCTGGCGGGGGGCCCTACGAGCAGTACTTC.